This passage covers 25 T cell receptor beta chains from one sample sequenced in a study of blood T cell repertoires in COVID-19. This table comes from immunoSEQ multiplex PCR, and its TCRdb copy is limited to in-frame clones, with some not included. The sample yields just over 80,000 clones, around 86% seen once. Sequencing was done on a sample of peripheral blood. Receptors were obtained from an elderly man with acute or convalescent COVID-19.

The J gene is TRBJ2-7, the V gene TRBV20-1; 8 positions agree with TRBD2. Germline V gene data show CDR1 as DFQATT and CDR2 as SNEGSKA (reference sequence). This CDR3 spans 16 amino acids. Trimming removed 3 bases from V and 5 bases from J; junction bases left unmatched: 15. CDR3 residues: CSASDPGSGSSNEQYF. The DNA for the CDR3 is TGCAGTGCTAGTGATCCGGGGAGCGGGAGCTCTAACGAGCAGTACTTC.

CDR3 loop: CASSQGSNNEQFF. The CDR3, as DNA: TGTGCCAGCAGCCAAGGGTCTAACAATGAGCAGTTCTTC. This chain uses TRBV3-1 (or the pseudogene TRBV3-2) with TRBJ2-1; D gene unclear. From germline, CDR1 is LGHDT and CDR2 YNNKEL (reference sequence). V lost 1 base and J lost 5, with 6 bases in between. This CDR3 contains 13 residues.

The chain recombines TRBV7-2 with TRBJ2-1; tentative D call: TRBD1 (5 bases). Germline V gene data show CDR1 as SGHTA and CDR2 as FQGNSA. This CDR3 contains 14 residues. The V end lost 2 bases, the J end lost 4 bases, and 9 bases lay between the germline ends. The CDR3 DNA reads as TGTGCCAGCAGCTTATTGCCAGGGTACAATGAGCAGTTCTTC. Protein sequence: CASSLLPGYNEQFF.

The genes are TRBV30 and TRBJ1-2; TRBD1 aligns across 10 bases. The germline gives CDR1 GTSNPN, CDR2 SVGIG (reference sequence). The CDR3 sequence is 13 residues long. V trimming: 4 bases; J trimming: 2 bases; junction bases outside the gene matches: 1. DNA for the CDR3: TGTGCCTGGAAGGGACAGGGGAACTATGGCTACACCTTC. This encodes CAWKGQGNYGYTF.

The CDR3 is CASTTSGVNTGELFF. The CDR3 coding sequence is TGTGCCAGCACAACTAGCGGGGTGAACACCGGGGAGCTGTTTTTT. The chain has TRBV5-4 and TRBJ2-2; 10 bases match TRBD2. The CDR3 has 15 residues. Trimming removed 6 bases from V and 1 base from J; junction bases left unmatched: 3. Germline V gene lookup returns CDR1 SGHNT and CDR2 YYREEE (reference sequence).

The chain joins TRBV16 to TRBJ1-1, with a weak D call TRBD1 (6 bases). The V gene lost 4 bases and the J gene lost 3 bases, with 9 bases spanning the gap. Germline V gives CDR1 KGHSY, CDR2 FQNENV. This CDR3 spans 13 amino acids. The CDR3 region is CASSRGRYTEAFF. The CDR3 DNA follows: TGTGCCAGCAGCCGGGGGCGTTACACTGAAGCTTTCTTT.

The table lists this clone with a few counts. V gene TRBV5-1 combines with J gene TRBJ2-1, with D tentatively TRBD1 (5 bases). V lost 0 bases and J lost 7, with 11 bases in between. The germline CDR1 and CDR2 sequences are SGHRS and YFSETQ. The CDR3 is 14 residues long. In DNA form, the CDR3 reads TGCGCCAGCAGCTTGGGACAGTTAGAAAATGAGCAGTTCTTC. It is translated as CASSLGQLENEQFF.

This chain uses TRBV3-1 (or the pseudogene TRBV3-2) with TRBJ2-5, with no clear D. Germline CDR1 reads LGHDT; CDR2 reads YNNKEL (reference sequence). Trimming removed 6 bases from V and 5 bases from J, with 13 bases in between. This CDR3 contains 13 residues. CDR3 coding DNA: TGTGCCAGCAGGAAAAGCCCGCGGGAGACCCAGTACTTC. Amino acids: CASRKSPRETQYF.

Comments on this clone: Other DNA sequences from this sample encode an identical CDR3 as well. J is TRBJ1-3 and V is TRBV28, with D tentatively TRBD1 (5 bases). This CDR3 region has 14 residues. Germline CDR1 reads MDHEN; CDR2 reads SYDVKM. Trimming removed 1 base at V and 1 base at J, with 5 bases between. The DNA for the CDR3 is TGTGCCAGCAGTTTATCAGGGTCTGGAAACACCATATATTTT. Its translation is CASSLSGSGNTIYF.

This chain joins TRBV19 and TRBJ2-1; 8 nucleotides line up with TRBD1. The CDR3 consists of 15 residues. CDR1 is LNHDA and CDR2 is SQIVND in the germline V gene (reference sequence). V shed 3 bases and J 8 bases; nucleotides not matched to a gene: 9. CDR3 DNA sequence: TGTGCCAGTAGTATGGACAGGGATAGAAATGATGAGCAGTTCTTC. Translating gives CASSMDRDRNDEQFF.

The chain is built from TRBV6-2 or TRBV6-3 and TRBJ2-1; TRBD2 might be the D (5 bases). The CDR3 loop spans 13 amino acids. Germline loops: CDR1 MNHEY, CDR2 SVGEGT. Trimming left V 3 bases short and J 9 bases short, with 12 bases between. CDR3 coding DNA: TGTGCCAGCAGTTATCGGTCCGGGGTTGAGCAGTTCTTC. Translated, it gives CASSYRSGVEQFF.

V is TRBV7-9 and J is TRBJ2-2, with 12 bases aligning to TRBD2. The CDR3 sequence is 14 residues long. Germline V gives CDR1 SEHNR, CDR2 FQNEAQ (reference sequence). V lost 11 bases and J lost 1; bases outside the gene matches: 2. CDR3 DNA sequence: TGTGCCGGGGGACTAGCGGGGAACACCGGGGAGCTGTTTTTT. Residues: CAGGLAGNTGELFF.

The chain employs TRBV7-2 and TRBJ1-2, with unresolved D. V lost 4 bases and J 3 bases, leaving 15 bases between the germline ends. Germline V CDR1 and CDR2: SGHTA, FQGNSA. The CDR3 extends over 15 amino acids. The CDR3 protein is CASSSTGNLDYGYTF. For the CDR3, the DNA is TGTGCCAGCAGCTCGACGGGGAATTTGGACTATGGCTACACCTTC.

The V and J genes are TRBV5-4 and TRBJ2-5; 7 nucleotides align to TRBD1. This CDR3 has 14 residues. Trimming at V came to 4 bases and at J to 4 bases, leaving 7 bases not matched to a gene. Germline-derived CDR1 and CDR2 are SGHNT and YYREEE (reference sequence). The CDR3 sequence is CASSRIDRVETQYF. The DNA for the CDR3 is TGTGCCAGCAGCCGGATAGACAGGGTAGAGACCCAGTACTTC.

V and J are TRBV20-1 and TRBJ2-5; possibly TRBD2 for D (5 bases). V dropped 4 bases and J dropped 3 bases, with 9 bases sitting between them. Germline V lookup: CDR1 DFQATT, CDR2 SNEGSKA (reference sequence). This CDR3 has 12 residues. The CDR3 DNA reads TGCAGTGCTATTGACTATAAAGAGACCCAGTACTTC. Amino acids: CSAIDYKETQYF.

The rearrangement uses TRBV4-2 and TRBJ2-7, with a possible D match to TRBD2 (5 bases). The CDR3 has 13 amino acids. The germline gives CDR1 LGHNA, CDR2 YNFKEQ. The V gene lost 0 bases and the J gene lost 8 bases, with 11 bases spanning the gap. The CDR3 loop is CASSQDDGLQQYF. The CDR3 DNA is TGTGCCAGCAGCCAAGATGATGGACTCCAGCAGTACTTC.

The chain couples TRBV6-5 to TRBJ1-4; no reliable D call. Germline assignment: CDR1 MNHEY and CDR2 SVGAGI. The CDR3 totals 15 residues. V was trimmed by 8 bases and J by 0 bases, leaving 13 bases between them. This CDR3 reads CASALGGATNEKLFF. The CDR3 DNA follows: TGTGCCAGCGCGCTGGGAGGTGCAACTAATGAAAAACTGTTTTTT.

The chain links TRBV27 to TRBJ1-1, with a possible D match to TRBD1 (5 bases). Trimming shortened V by 3 bases and J by 4 bases, and 9 bases separated the two germline ends. This CDR3 has 13 amino acids. CDR1 is MNHEY, CDR2 SMNVEV, per germline (reference sequence). The CDR3 sequence is CASSFGGVTEAFF. As DNA, the CDR3 is TGTGCCAGCAGTTTTGGGGGGGTCACTGAAGCTTTCTTT.

The CDR3 nucleotides are TGTGCCAGCAGAAGGACAGTTAATTACGAGCAGTACTTC. This gives the protein CASRRTVNYEQYF. The gene calls are TRBV27 and TRBJ2-7, with a tentative D call TRBD1 (6 bases). Germline V gene lookup returns CDR1 MNHEY and CDR2 SMNVEV (reference sequence). V was clipped by 6 bases and J by 4 bases, with 13 bases between them. The CDR3 totals 13 residues.

The chain combines TRBV6-5 with TRBJ1-4; unclear D gene. V was trimmed by 6 bases and J by 8 bases, leaving 19 bases between them. Germline CDR1 MNHEY, CDR2 SVGAGI. The CDR3 covers 15 residues. The CDR3 DNA reads TGTGCCAGCAGAAACCCTCGACTGAAGACCGAAAAACTGTTTTTT. This translates into CASRNPRLKTEKLFF.

The rearrangement links TRBV28 to TRBJ1-4; 7 bases are a match to TRBD1. Germline V gene data show CDR1 as MDHEN and CDR2 as SYDVKM. Trimming cost V 0 bases and J 5 bases; bases outside gene matches: 3. The CDR3 length is 15 residues. The CDR3 coding sequence is TGTGCCAGCAGTTTATGGGGACAGTCGAATGAAAAACTGTTTTTT. The encoded protein is CASSLWGQSNEKLFF.

Here the CDR3 reads CASSPGRNEQFF. The CDR3 nucleotides are TGTGCCAGCAGTCCTGGGAGAAATGAGCAGTTCTTC. The chain uses TRBV12-3 or TRBV12-4 and TRBJ2-1, with a possible D match to TRBD2 (5 bases). The CDR3 runs to 12 residues. Trimming stripped 5 bases from V and 7 bases from J, with 9 bases between.

The genes are TRBV7-3 and TRBJ1-6, with 7 positions matching TRBD1. Trimming cost V 1 base and J 7 bases; bases outside gene matches: 4. The CDR3 is 15 amino acids. Germline V lookup: CDR1 SGHTA, CDR2 FQGTGA. The chain's CDR3 is CASSLMTGTNSPLHF. In nucleotides, the CDR3 is TGTGCCAGCAGCTTAATGACAGGGACCAATTCACCCCTCCACTTT.

The chain combines TRBV28 with TRBJ2-2; TRBD2 agrees at 10 bases. This CDR3 spans 18 amino acids. Trimming took 6 bases from V and 4 from J; bases not matched to a gene: 14. Germline V CDR1 and CDR2: MDHEN, SYDVKM. For the CDR3, the DNA is TGTGCCAGCAGCCCGAACCTGCTAGCGGGAGATCTCACCGGGGAGCTGTTTTTT. Translated: CASSPNLLAGDLTGELFF. Full variable domain (remainder filled in from reference TRBV28 and TRBJ2-2): DVKVTQSSRYLVKRTGEKVFLECVQDMDHENMFWYRQDPGLGLRLIYFSYDVKMKEKGDIPEGYSVSREKKERFSLILESASTNQTSMYLCASSPNLLAGDLTGELFFGEGSRLTVL.

V is TRBV7-8 and J is TRBJ1-3, with 11 bases identical to TRBD1. CDR3 length equals 17 residues. V was pared by 6 bases and J by 4 bases, with 11 bases of the junction left unmatched. Per germline, CDR1 SGHVS and CDR2 FQNEAQ. The CDR3 protein is CASSPGPRTGGGNTIYF. The CDR3 nucleotides read TGTGCCAGCAGTCCAGGCCCTCGGACAGGGGGCGGAAACACCATATATTTT.